This T cell receptor beta chain originates from a study of cytomegalovirus exposure and HLA in healthy donors. Germline V gene sequence: CDR1 SGHTA, CDR2 FQGTGA. The CDR3 is made up of 13 amino acids. With V trimmed by 4 bases and J by 14 bases, 6 bases remained unmatched. Those who donated were healthy bone marrow donors. PCR primers comprised 60 Vbeta and 13 Jbeta primers. The method was immunoSEQ multiplex PCR; TCRdb's version includes in-frame clones alone and lacks a portion of them. The profile shows approximately 50,000 clones, roughly 53% of them singletons. Material: PBMCs. The genes are TRBV7-3 and TRBJ2-3; 13 nucleotides agree with TRBD2. This sequence was found in a human donor in good health. CDR3 sequence: CASSSGLAGRLYF. The CDR3 bases are TGTGCCAGCAGCTCGGGACTAGCGGGGAGGCTGTATTTT. Supplemented by reference TRBV7-3 and TRBJ2-3, the full variable domain reads GAGVSQTPSNKVTEKGKYVELRCDPISGHTALYWYRQSLGQGPEFLIYFQGTGAADDSGLPNDRFFAVRPEGSVSTLKIQRTERGDSAVYLCASSSGLAGRLYFGPGTRLTVL.